One sample yielded the 19 T cell receptor beta chains listed below, sequenced in a study of blood T cell repertoires in COVID-19. The table came from immunoSEQ multiplex PCR; TCRdb's copy has only in-frame clones and leaves some out. The sample shows approximately 440,000 clones, 88% of them seen only once. Material: peripheral blood. Source of these receptors: a woman between 45 and 60 years old with COVID-19, enrolled during active disease.

V is TRBV6-5 and J is TRBJ1-2, with D unresolved. Per the germline V gene, CDR1 is MNHEY and CDR2 is SVGAGI. CDR3 length: 12 amino acids. V was trimmed by 6 bases and J by 8 bases, leaving 13 bases between them. CDR3 coding DNA: TGTGCCAGCAGACCCGGAGAGGCGGGCTACACCTTC. Protein sequence: CASRPGEAGYTF.

This chain joins TRBV30 and TRBJ1-5, with TRBD1 identical over 8 bases. The CDR3 is 13 amino acids. The ends lost 6 bases at V and 3 bases at J; junction bases unmatched: 4. CDR1 GTSNPN and CDR2 SVGIG come from the germline V gene (reference sequence). The CDR3: CACQTGDNQPQHF. For the CDR3, the DNA is TGTGCCTGCCAGACAGGGGACAATCAGCCCCAGCATTTT.

The V and J genes are TRBV6-5 and TRBJ2-3; D call uncertain. V lost 0 bases to trimming and J lost 0 bases, with 10 bases between them. Germline CDR1 and CDR2: MNHEY and SVGAGI. The CDR3 is 16 amino acids. The CDR3 region is CASSYSIDPSTDTQYF. As DNA, the CDR3 is TGTGCCAGCAGTTACTCGATAGATCCGAGCACAGATACGCAGTATTTT.

This rearrangement joins TRBV28 to TRBJ1-4; 7 bases agree with TRBD1. This CDR3 is 16 amino acids long. V trimming: 7 bases; J trimming: 7 bases; junction bases outside the gene matches: 15. Germline V gives CDR1 MDHEN, CDR2 SYDVKM. DNA for the CDR3: TGTGCCAGCACCCCCAGAGGGCAGCCAGGGGGTGAAAAACTGTTTTTT. Amino acids: CASTPRGQPGGEKLFF.

This clone has just one count. The V call is TRBV3-1 (or the pseudogene TRBV3-2), the J call TRBJ2-7, with a possible D match to TRBD2 (7 bases). Germline V gene data show CDR1 as LGHDT and CDR2 as YNNKEL (reference sequence). The CDR3 spans 14 residues. Trimming shortened V by 1 base and J by 4 bases, and 11 bases separated the two germline ends. The CDR3 sequence is CASSQAGGRYEQYF. DNA of the CDR3: TGTGCCAGCAGCCAAGCGGGGGGCAGGTACGAGCAGTACTTC.

This sequence joins TRBV9 and TRBJ2-2; 8 nucleotides align to TRBD2. In germline, CDR1 is SGDLS, CDR2 YYNGEE. The CDR3 is 17 residues long. V was clipped by 2 bases and J by 4 bases; unmatched bases: 10. CDR3 amino acids: CASSVLAAGAVTGELFF. CDR3 coding DNA: TGTGCCAGCAGCGTTTTGGCAGCGGGGGCTGTCACCGGGGAGCTGTTTTTT.

This chain joins TRBV5-4 and TRBJ2-7, with 7 positions matching TRBD1. The CDR3 is 14 amino acids. The V gene end was trimmed by 0 bases and the J gene end by 10 bases; junction bases not matched to a gene: 10. Germline V gives CDR1 SGHNT, CDR2 YYREEE (reference sequence). The CDR3 nucleotides read TGTGCCAGCAGCTTGGCCGGGGACAGCTCGAAACAGTACTTC. Translation gives CASSLAGDSSKQYF.

The chain uses TRBV6-5 and TRBJ2-3; the match to TRBD2 covers 11 bases. CDR3 length: 15 amino acids. The V and J ends lost 0 bases and 13 bases, in that order; junction bases with no gene match: 9. The germline CDR1 and CDR2 sequences are MNHEY and SVGAGI. The DNA for the CDR3 is TGTGCCAGCAGTTACTCTAGCGGGGGGGGCCTTTTGGAGTATTTT. It yields the protein CASSYSSGGGLLEYF.

The chain couples TRBV6-4 to TRBJ1-6; D gene ambiguous. V was pared by 2 bases and J by 6 bases, with 17 bases between. The CDR3 is made up of 17 amino acids. CDR1 is MRHNA and CDR2 is SNTAGT in the germline V gene. CDR3 loop: CASSDRAVGRGNSPLHF. In DNA form, the CDR3 reads TGTGCCAGCAGTGACCGAGCCGTGGGTCGGGGTAATTCACCCCTCCACTTT.

The chain employs TRBV11-2 and TRBJ1-1; no clear D. Trimming took off 0 bases at V and 6 bases at J, with 5 bases between the two ends. The CDR3 is made up of 12 amino acids. Germline V gene sequence: CDR1 SGHAT, CDR2 FQNNGV. The CDR3 protein is CASSLDSPEAFF. In DNA form, the CDR3 reads TGTGCCAGCAGCTTAGACAGTCCTGAAGCTTTCTTT. The full variable domain, its missing parts supplied by reference TRBV11-2 and TRBJ1-1, is EAGVAQSPRYKIIEKRQSVAFWCNPISGHATLYWYQQILGQGPKLLIQFQNNGVVDDSQLPKDRFSAERLKGVDSTLKIQPAKLEDSAVYLCASSLDSPEAFFGQGTRLTVV.

V and J are TRBV6-5 and TRBJ1-6; 10 nucleotides match TRBD1. The trim removed 7 bases at V and 8 bases at J, leaving 2 bases unmatched. This CDR3 has 13 residues. Germline V gene sequence: CDR1 MNHEY, CDR2 SVGAGI. The CDR3 nucleotides read TGTGCCAGCACCGGGACAGGGGATTCACCCCTCCACTTT. It is translated as CASTGTGDSPLHF.

This clone was found a few times. The chain joins TRBV6-5 to TRBJ2-3, with D uncertain. The V end was cut by 10 bases, the J end by 5 bases, with 13 bases between. The CDR3 contains 12 residues. Germline CDR1 is MNHEY and CDR2 is SVGAGI. The CDR3 region is CATRSSGDTQYF. The CDR3 DNA is TGTGCCACCCGTAGTTCCGGAGATACGCAGTATTTT.

The chain combines TRBV12-5 with TRBJ1-4; 8 bases are a match to TRBD1. The CDR3 totals 20 residues. CDR1 is LGHNT and CDR2 is FRNRAP in the germline V gene. The J segment lost 2 bases and the V segment lost 0 bases, leaving 14 bases of the junction unmatched. Here the CDR3 DNA reads TGTGCTAGTGGTTTGGTACGGCAGGGGGCTATTAGGTGGACTAATGAAAAACTGTTTTTT. Its protein product is CASGLVRQGAIRWTNEKLFF.

The V gene is TRBV28, the J gene TRBJ2-4, with 8 bases identical to TRBD1. Germline values: CDR1 MDHEN, CDR2 SYDVKM. The CDR3 has 13 residues. The V and J ends lost 6 bases and 5 bases, in that order; junction bases with no gene match: 3. CDR3 loop: CASSQTGENIQYF. The CDR3 bases are TGTGCCAGCAGCCAGACAGGGGAAAACATTCAGTACTTC.

V gene TRBV5-8 combines with J gene TRBJ2-5; D call uncertain. CDR3 length: 11 amino acids. CDR1 SGHTS and CDR2 YDEGEE come from the germline V gene. The V and J ends lost 2 bases and 4 bases respectively, with 3 bases between them. The CDR3 nucleotides read TGTGCCAGCAGCTTTATAGAGACCCAGTACTTC. As protein: CASSFIETQYF.

The gene calls are TRBV6-5 and TRBJ1-2, with D possibly matching TRBD1 (6 bases). The V gene lost 11 bases and the J gene lost 4 bases, with 17 bases spanning the gap. The germline CDR1 and CDR2 sequences are MNHEY and SVGAGI. The CDR3 loop spans 13 amino acids. Written as DNA, the CDR3 is TGTGCCTCCTACCTCAGGGGCCCCTATGGCTACACCTTC. Protein product: CASYLRGPYGYTF.

This chain joins TRBV5-1 and TRBJ2-2, with a possible D match to TRBD1 (5 bases). Trimming took off 4 bases at V and 0 bases at J, with 13 bases between the two ends. Germline-derived CDR1 and CDR2 are SGHRS and YFSETQ. This CDR3 spans 16 amino acids. CDR3 in amino acids: CASSPYRFANTGELFF. Written as DNA, the CDR3 is TGCGCCAGCAGCCCCTACAGGTTCGCGAACACCGGGGAGCTGTTTTTT. The full variable domain, in which reference TRBV5-1 and TRBJ2-2 provide the parts outside the CDR3, is KAGVTQTPRYLIKTRGQQVTLSCSPISGHRSVSWYQQTPGQGLQFLFEYFSETQRNKGNFPGRFSGRQFSNSRSEMNVSTLELGDSALYLCASSPYRFANTGELFFGEGSRLTVL.

The chain couples TRBV2 to TRBJ2-1; possible D gene TRBD2, 6 bases. Trimming removed 6 bases from V and 5 bases from J, with 14 bases in between. Germline CDR1 is SNHLY and CDR2 is FYNNEI. This CDR3 region has 14 residues. The CDR3 protein is CASSKTRRDNEQFF. Written as DNA, the CDR3 is TGTGCCAGCAGCAAAACCAGGAGGGACAATGAGCAGTTCTTC.

The chain is built from TRBV7-8 and TRBJ1-2; 10 positions agree with TRBD1. Losses at the gene ends were 5 bases for V and 2 bases for J; bases not matched to a gene: 11. The CDR3 runs to 17 residues. Looked up from germline, CDR1 is SGHVS and CDR2 is FQNEAQ. The CDR3 coding sequence is TGTGCCAGCAGCCCCCGAATCCCGACAGGGGGCAACTATGGCTACACCTTC. Translating gives CASSPRIPTGGNYGYTF.